This TCR beta chain is drawn from a study of cytomegalovirus exposure and HLA in healthy donors. In the PCR, 60 Vbeta and 13 Jbeta primers were used. TCRdb's table, derived via immunoSEQ multiplex PCR, lists solely in-frame clones and lacks some. The sample holds almost 200,000 clones, roughly four fifths seen once. The receptor comes from a man in his thirties or forties in good health and CMV-seronegative. Sequenced: PBMCs.

The CDR3 region is CASSVGGGDTQYF. In DNA form, the CDR3 reads TGTGCCAGCAGCGTAGGCGGCGGAGATACGCAGTATTTT. The genes are TRBV9 and TRBJ2-3; unclear D gene. CDR3 length: 13 residues. Trimming pared 0 bases from V and 5 bases from J, leaving 7 bases between. From germline, CDR1 is SGDLS and CDR2 YYNGEE.